This TCR beta chain derives from a study of Tregs in tolerant kidney transplant recipients. The study, taken as a whole, reports: Donor-specific Treg expansion exceeded global Treg expansion in tolerant patients, suggesting antigen drive.

V dropped 5 bases and J dropped 5; count of bases not matched to a gene: 3. Germline CDR1 is SGHTA and CDR2 is FQGNSA. The CDR3 runs to 13 residues. This clone appeared once. Its antigen is unidentified. TCRdb's copy holds only in-frame clones and misses some; the assay was immunoSEQ multiplex PCR. The sample has some 80,000 clones, 98% seen once. This chain uses TRBV7-2 with TRBJ1-2, with 9 positions matching TRBD1. The sequenced sample was CD4+ T cells from blood, obtained before the transplant. The receptor was derived from a human donor who received a combined kidney and bone marrow transplant. The CDR3 nucleotides are TGTGCCAGCAGCCCGGACAGGGGTTATGGCTACACCTTC. Translation gives CASSPDRGYGYTF.